Shown below are 32 T cell receptor beta chains from a single sample sequenced in a study of blood T cell repertoires in COVID-19. Clones were sequenced by immunoSEQ multiplex PCR, and TCRdb holds only the in-frame ones, with some missing. In the table there are about 60,000 clones, around 91% of which are singletons. Sequenced: peripheral blood. These receptors all come from a woman in her sixties with active COVID-19.

The genes are TRBV4-3 and TRBJ2-7; TRBD2 aligns across 10 bases. Trimming took 1 base from V and 2 from J; bases not matched to a gene: 2. CDR1 is LGHNA, CDR2 YSLEER, per germline. The CDR3 loop spans 15 amino acids. CDR3 sequence: CASSQVLAGAYEQYF. The CDR3 DNA reads TGCGCCAGCAGCCAAGTTCTAGCGGGGGCCTACGAGCAGTACTTC.

The chain is built from TRBV7-2 and TRBJ2-5; maybe TRBD2 (6 bases). V shed 5 bases and J shed 4 bases, with 20 bases lying between them. This CDR3 spans 16 amino acids. CDR1 SGHTA and CDR2 FQGNSA come from the germline V gene. DNA for the CDR3: TGTGCCAGCAGCCCAGGGACTCGGGCTCCTACAGAGACCCAGTACTTC. The encoded protein is CASSPGTRAPTETQYF. The whole variable domain, filled in from reference TRBV7-2 and TRBJ2-5, reads GAGVSQSPSNKVTEKGKDVELRCDPISGHTALYWYRQSLGQGLEFLIYFQGNSAPDKSGLPSDRFSAERTGGSVSTLTIQRTQQEDSAVYLCASSPGTRAPTETQYFGPGTRLLVL.

This clone appeared once. The chain combines TRBV7-9 with TRBJ1-6; 8 nucleotides match TRBD1. The length of the CDR3 is 14 residues. V lost 1 base and J lost 8; bases outside the gene matches: 1. Germline CDR1 is SEHNR and CDR2 is FQNEAQ (reference sequence). This chain's CDR3 is CASSLGQGHSPLHF. CDR3 coding DNA: TGTGCCAGCAGCTTAGGACAGGGGCATTCACCCCTCCACTTT.

This chain joins TRBV9 and TRBJ1-2; D is undetermined. Germline V gene data show CDR1 as SGDLS and CDR2 as YYNGEE. This CDR3 has 13 amino acids. V was cut by 0 bases and J by 1 base, with 4 bases left in between. In DNA form, the CDR3 reads TGTGCCAGCAGCGTAGACAGTAACTATGGCTACACCTTC. Amino acid sequence: CASSVDSNYGYTF.

The chain recombines TRBV19 with TRBJ2-1, with 9 bases identical to TRBD2. Trimming took 1 base from V and 10 from J; bases not matched to a gene: 5. In germline, CDR1 is LNHDA, CDR2 SQIVND (reference sequence). This CDR3 has 14 amino acids. CDR3 DNA sequence: TGTGCCAGTAGTATAGTTGCGGGGGGGAGCGAGCAGTTCTTC. This encodes CASSIVAGGSEQFF.

CDR3 loop: CASSLRRGGEAFF. The CDR3 nucleotides are TGTGCCAGCAGTTTGCGGCGGGGGGGTGAAGCTTTCTTT. The chain combines TRBV27 with TRBJ1-1, with D perhaps TRBD1 (5 bases). Germline CDR1 is MNHEY and CDR2 is SMNVEV (reference sequence). V was pared by 3 bases and J by 7 bases, with 12 bases between. This CDR3 is built from 13 residues.

The V and J genes are TRBV6-5 and TRBJ2-3, with D possibly TRBD1 on 6 matching bases. V shed 7 bases and J shed 3 bases, with 14 bases lying between them. The germline CDR1 and CDR2 sequences are MNHEY and SVGAGI. The CDR3 loop spans 14 amino acids. The CDR3 is CASKHRAPTDTQYF. CDR3 nucleotide sequence: TGTGCCAGCAAGCACAGGGCGCCTACAGATACGCAGTATTTT.

V and J are TRBV10-2 and TRBJ1-6; 10 positions match TRBD1. Per the germline V gene, CDR1 is WSHSY and CDR2 is SAAADI. The CDR3 loop spans 13 amino acids. Losses at the gene ends were 8 bases for V and 12 bases for J; bases not matched to a gene: 7. The CDR3 sequence: CASAPGQGLPLHF. CDR3 coding DNA: TGCGCCAGCGCCCCGGGACAGGGGTTACCCCTCCACTTT.

The chain joins TRBV15 to TRBJ2-7; maybe TRBD2 (5 bases). V was shortened by 5 bases and J by 3 bases, with 20 bases between the two germline ends. CDR3 length: 16 residues. Germline CDR1 LNHNV, CDR2 YYDKDF (reference sequence). CDR3 region: CATSPVAGSWGYEQYF. The CDR3 DNA follows: TGTGCCACCAGCCCGGTGGCGGGCAGCTGGGGCTACGAGCAGTACTTC.

The rearrangement uses TRBV7-8 and TRBJ2-5; TRBD1 is a possible D gene (6 bases). V shed 4 bases and J shed 4 bases, with 16 bases lying between them. CDR1 and CDR2 (germline): SGHVS, FQNEAQ. The CDR3 is 15 amino acids. The CDR3 region has the DNA TGTGCCAGCAGCTCCTACAGGGTCGTGGGAGAGACCCAGTACTTC. Translation: CASSSYRVVGETQYF.

V usage is TRBV18 and J usage is TRBJ2-7; possible D gene TRBD1, 6 bases. This CDR3 comprises 14 residues. Germline V gene lookup returns CDR1 KGHSH and CDR2 LQKENI. Trimming took 5 bases from V and 0 from J, leaving 11 bases between them. The CDR3 sequence: CASSFGQSSYEQYF. The CDR3 bases are TGTGCCAGCTCATTCGGACAGAGCTCCTACGAGCAGTACTTC.

The chain combines TRBV12-3 or TRBV12-4 with TRBJ1-1; D might be TRBD1 (5 bases). The V gene lost 10 bases and the J gene lost 7 bases, with 19 bases spanning the gap. CDR3 length: 13 residues. The CDR3 DNA reads as TGTGCCACCCCCCCAGGCCCGGGGGATGAAGCTTTCTTT. This encodes CATPPGPGDEAFF.

The chain combines TRBV5-5 with TRBJ2-1; 9 bases agree with TRBD2. CDR1 and CDR2 from the germline V gene are SGHKS and YYEKEE (reference sequence). The J segment lost 8 bases and the V segment lost 2 bases, leaving 5 bases of the junction unmatched. There are 14 residues in the CDR3. CDR3 sequence reads: CASSFLGLAYEQFF. In DNA form, the CDR3 reads TGTGCCAGCAGCTTCTTGGGACTAGCCTATGAGCAGTTCTTC.

The sample holds one count of this clone. The chain couples TRBV10-3 to TRBJ1-6, with D possibly matching TRBD1 (5 bases). Per germline, CDR1 ENHRY and CDR2 SYGVKD. V was trimmed by 2 bases and J by 9 bases, leaving 17 bases between them. CDR3 size: 16 residues. In nucleotides, the CDR3 is TGTGCCATCAGTGAGGCGGGACCCTCCGGAGGTTCACCCCTCCACTTT. Translating it yields CAISEAGPSGGSPLHF.

V usage is TRBV6-5 and J usage is TRBJ2-5; 13 bases are shared with TRBD2. The CDR3 runs 15 residues. V lost 5 bases, J lost 2 bases, and 2 bases stayed unmatched. Looked up from germline, CDR1 is MNHEY and CDR2 is SVGAGI. CDR3 residues: CASSPLAGGQETQYF. DNA for the CDR3: TGTGCCAGCAGTCCACTAGCGGGGGGGCAAGAGACCCAGTACTTC.

The chain uses TRBV3-1 (or the pseudogene TRBV3-2) and TRBJ1-5, with D possibly being TRBD1 (5 bases). V gave up 4 bases and J gave up 0 bases, with 10 bases separating them. CDR3 length: 15 residues. Germline V CDR1 and CDR2: LGHDT, YNNKEL (reference sequence). The CDR3 loop reads CASSRSGGSNQPQHF. For the CDR3, the DNA is TGTGCCAGCAGCCGGTCCGGGGGTAGCAATCAGCCCCAGCATTTT.

The rearrangement uses TRBV11-2 and TRBJ1-5; 7 bases map to TRBD1. Per the germline V gene, CDR1 is SGHAT and CDR2 is FQNNGV. J was trimmed by 7 bases and V by 5 bases; bases with no gene match: 8. This CDR3 spans 14 amino acids. This chain's CDR3 is CASSPDRVPQPQHF. The CDR3 coding sequence is TGTGCCAGCAGCCCCGACAGGGTCCCCCAGCCCCAGCATTTT.

V usage is TRBV10-3 and J usage is TRBJ2-3; 8 bases align to TRBD1. This CDR3 contains 14 residues. J was trimmed by 5 bases and V by 6 bases; bases with no gene match: 7. Germline CDR1 is ENHRY and CDR2 is SYGVKD. The CDR3 is CAISWKTGGDTQYF. Written as DNA, the CDR3 is TGTGCCATCAGCTGGAAAACAGGGGGAGATACGCAGTATTTT.

V usage is TRBV5-1 and J usage is TRBJ2-3; a weak D match, TRBD2 (7 bases). This CDR3 spans 16 amino acids. Germline V gene data show CDR1 as SGHRS and CDR2 as YFSETQ. V gave up 2 bases and J gave up 3 bases, with 16 bases separating them. This CDR3 reads CASSLPLAGATDTQYF. CDR3 nucleotides: TGCGCCAGCAGCTTACCCCTGGCGGGGGCAACAGATACGCAGTATTTT.

The rearrangement joins TRBV13 to TRBJ2-7; 10 bases line up with TRBD1. Germline V gives CDR1 PRHDT, CDR2 FYEKMQ (reference sequence). The CDR3 extends over 13 amino acids. J gave up 10 bases and V 5 bases, and 8 bases lay outside the gene matches. The CDR3 spells CASSRQGAQVQYF. In DNA, the CDR3 is TGTGCCAGCAGCCGACAGGGGGCGCAGGTTCAGTACTTC. Looking up the rest from reference TRBV13 and TRBJ2-7 gives the full variable domain: AAGVIQSPRHLIKEKRETATLKCYPIPRHDTVYWYQQGPGQDPQFLISFYEKMQSDKGSIPDRFSAQQFSDYHSELNMSSLELGDSALYFCASSRQGAQVQYFGPGTRLTVT.

The V and J genes are TRBV4-2 and TRBJ1-1; TRBD1 might be the D (6 bases). V was trimmed by 6 bases and J by 1 base, leaving 15 bases between them. Germline CDR1 is LGHNA and CDR2 is YNFKEQ. The CDR3 length is 15 residues. CDR3 in amino acids: CASRPGQNQNTEAFF. The CDR3 nucleotides are TGTGCCAGCAGACCCGGACAGAACCAGAACACTGAAGCTTTCTTT.

The genes are TRBV10-1 and TRBJ1-2, with 7 nucleotides matching TRBD1. V shed 3 bases, J shed 5 bases, and the junction held 3 bases outside the gene matches. Per the germline V gene, CDR1 is WNHNN and CDR2 is SYGVQD (reference sequence). The CDR3 loop spans 13 amino acids. CDR3 region: CASSEQGPYGYTF. The CDR3 nucleotides are TGCGCCAGCAGTGAACAGGGGCCTTATGGCTACACCTTC.

This chain joins TRBV9 and TRBJ2-5; D is ambiguous. V was trimmed by 3 bases and J by 4 bases, leaving 10 bases between them. The CDR3 has 13 residues. Looked up from germline, CDR1 is SGDLS and CDR2 is YYNGEE. The DNA for the CDR3 is TGTGCCAGCAGCGCCGTCCCGAGAGAGACCCAGTACTTC. Amino acid sequence: CASSAVPRETQYF.

The chain uses TRBV5-4 and TRBJ2-2, with TRBD1 identical over 10 bases. V lost 1 base to trimming and J lost 5 bases; unmatched junction nucleotides: 2. This CDR3 contains 15 residues. The V gene's germline CDR1 is SGHNT and CDR2 YYREEE (reference sequence). The CDR3 bases are TGTGCCAGCAGCTTGAGGGACAGGGGAACCGGGGAGCTGTTTTTT. It translates to CASSLRDRGTGELFF.

This chain connects TRBV18 to TRBJ1-5; D may be TRBD1 (5 bases). CDR1 and CDR2 from the germline V gene are KGHSH and LQKENI. The CDR3 has 15 amino acids. V lost 6 bases and J 3 bases, leaving 15 bases between the germline ends. The CDR3 sequence: CASSMDWGVNQPQHF. The CDR3 DNA follows: TGTGCCAGCTCTATGGATTGGGGGGTCAATCAGCCCCAGCATTTT.

The gene calls are TRBV5-1 and TRBJ1-6; 9 positions match TRBD1. Germline CDR1 SGHRS, CDR2 YFSETQ. The CDR3 is 15 amino acids. V gave up 0 bases and J gave up 9 bases; unmatched junction bases: 4. Here the CDR3 reads CASSLDRGLGSPLHF. CDR3 bases: TGCGCCAGCAGCTTGGACAGGGGGCTTGGTTCACCCCTCCACTTT.

This chain joins TRBV27 and TRBJ2-1; 9 nucleotides match TRBD2. The germline V gene encodes CDR1 MNHEY and CDR2 SMNVEV (reference sequence). The V gene end was trimmed by 5 bases and the J gene end by 3 bases; junction bases not matched to a gene: 8. The CDR3 length is 16 residues. CDR3 sequence (DNA): TGTGCCAGCAGTGGGGGACTAGCAACCTACTACAATGAGCAGTTCTTC. Residues: CASSGGLATYYNEQFF.

This chain joins TRBV6-5 and TRBJ1-4, with D hard to call. The V and J ends lost 6 bases and 0 bases respectively, with 8 bases between them. The CDR3 is made up of 14 amino acids. Germline V CDR1 and CDR2: MNHEY, SVGAGI. The CDR3 sequence: CASSAVTTNEKLFF. The DNA of the CDR3 is TGTGCCAGCAGCGCAGTCACAACTAATGAAAAACTGTTTTTT.

V gene TRBV7-9 combines with J gene TRBJ2-1; 8 positions match TRBD1. V lost 11 bases, J lost 5 bases, and 5 bases stayed unmatched. The CDR3 sequence is 12 residues long. From germline, CDR1 is SEHNR and CDR2 FQNEAQ (reference sequence). The CDR3 protein is CASGQGNNEQFF. CDR3 in DNA: TGTGCCTCCGGACAGGGAAACAATGAGCAGTTCTTC.

The chain links TRBV7-9 to TRBJ1-2; 11 nucleotides agree with TRBD1. This CDR3 is built from 16 residues. Germline CDR1 reads SEHNR; CDR2 reads FQNEAQ (reference sequence). V shed 4 bases and J 2 bases; nucleotides not matched to a gene: 6. DNA of the CDR3: TGTGCCAGCAGCTCCCCGGGACAGGGGGTCAACTATGGCTACACCTTC. Translated: CASSSPGQGVNYGYTF. Using reference TRBV7-9 and TRBJ1-2 for the parts outside the CDR3, the full variable domain is DTGVSQNPRHKITKRGQNVTFRCDPISEHNRLYWYRQTLGQGPEFLTYFQNEAQLEKSRLLSDRFSAERPKGSFSTLEIQRTEQGDSAMYLCASSSPGQGVNYGYTFGSGTRLTVV.

The chain couples TRBV2 to TRBJ1-5; 12 nucleotides line up with TRBD1. Germline trimming cut 6 bases from V and 4 bases from J; bases unmatched to any gene: 7. The CDR3 is 16 amino acids. In germline, CDR1 is SNHLY, CDR2 FYNNEI. For the CDR3, the DNA is TGTGCCAGCAGCAGGGACAGGGGGCTGGGAAATCAGCCCCAGCATTTT. Encoded protein: CASSRDRGLGNQPQHF.

With respect to this clone: A junction boundary mismatches the germline segment, possibly from a read error. The J gene is TRBJ2-7, the V gene TRBV12-3 or TRBV12-4; perhaps TRBD1 as D (5 bases). This CDR3 has 13 amino acids. DNA for the CDR3: TGTGCCAGCAGTTATCGGCAAGGGGCCACGGCGATGTTC. Translated: CASSYRQGATAMF.